These 26 T cell receptor beta chains originate from one sample sequenced in a study of a mutant IDH1 vaccine in newly diagnosed glioma. Described time point: week 11, during vaccination. What each vaccine dose contained was 300 ug of mutant IDH1 20-mer peptide, accompanied by topical imiquimod. Antigen specificity for these receptors is unknown. Sequencing was performed with immunoSEQ multiplex PCR; in TCRdb, only in-frame clones are kept and a portion is missing. Here the sample spans 30,000 to 35,000 clones, roughly 90% being singletons. Source: PBMCs, taken from a glioma patient whose treatment included an IDH1 peptide vaccine. The source is a man between 18 and 35 years old with glioma.

This clone appeared once. The chain links TRBV2 to TRBJ1-1; 9 bases are a match to TRBD1. CDR3 length: 14 amino acids. The germline CDR1 and CDR2 sequences are SNHLY and FYNNEI. V shed 7 bases and J 1 base; nucleotides not matched to a gene: 4. The CDR3 nucleotides read TGTGCCAGCACCTTGGGACAGGGGAACACTGAAGCTTTCTTT. Residues: CASTLGQGNTEAFF.

As DNA, the CDR3 is TGTGCCAGCCGCCGGGACAGGGGGCAGGAGACCCAGTACTTC. Translation: CASRRDRGQETQYF. V usage is TRBV2 and J usage is TRBJ2-5; TRBD1 agrees at 12 bases. J was trimmed by 5 bases and V by 8 bases; bases with no gene match: 6. Germline V lookup: CDR1 SNHLY, CDR2 FYNNEI. The CDR3 spans 14 residues.

This sequence joins TRBV5-6 and TRBJ2-3; the D is unclear. The CDR3 is 15 amino acids. Per the germline V gene, CDR1 is SGHDT and CDR2 is YYEEEE. V lost 0 bases to trimming and J lost 6 bases, with 14 bases between them. The CDR3 spells CASSLEPSPADTQYF. CDR3 DNA: TGTGCCAGCAGCTTGGAGCCTTCCCCTGCGGATACGCAGTATTTT.

The V call is TRBV5-4, the J call TRBJ2-3; 8 nucleotides align to TRBD1. The CDR3 sequence is 15 residues long. Per the germline V gene, CDR1 is SGHNT and CDR2 is YYREEE (reference sequence). V lost 1 base to trimming and J lost 3 bases; unmatched junction nucleotides: 4. The CDR3 is CASSLSGTGTDTQYF. DNA for the CDR3: TGTGCCAGCAGCTTGTCGGGGACAGGAACAGATACGCAGTATTTT.

V and J are TRBV13 and TRBJ1-1; D unclear. The germline CDR1 and CDR2 sequences are PRHDT and FYEKMQ (reference sequence). Trimming took 5 bases from V and 6 from J, leaving 16 bases between them. The CDR3 length is 14 residues. The CDR3 DNA is TGTGCCAGCAGCCCTCCCGGGCCGCGCGCTGAAGCTTTCTTT. Translation: CASSPPGPRAEAFF.

The chain recombines TRBV9 with TRBJ2-2; D might be TRBD2 (6 bases). CDR1 and CDR2 from the germline V gene are SGDLS and YYNGEE. The CDR3 runs to 14 residues. V was shortened by 3 bases and J by 8 bases, with 14 bases between the two germline ends. Here the CDR3 DNA reads TGTGCCAGCAGCGCCCCGGGGGTTCCTGGGGAGCTGTTTTTT. It yields the protein CASSAPGVPGELFF.

V and J are TRBV4-2 and TRBJ1-2, with 8 positions matching TRBD1. This CDR3 spans 15 amino acids. V gave up 0 bases and J gave up 7 bases; unmatched junction bases: 7. The germline V gene encodes CDR1 LGHNA and CDR2 YNFKEQ. The CDR3 region is CASSQESGGIGGYTF. The DNA of the CDR3 is TGTGCCAGCAGCCAAGAGTCAGGGGGCATAGGTGGCTACACCTTC.

V gene TRBV2 combines with J gene TRBJ1-2; D is unclear. Trimming left V 4 bases short and J 4 bases short, with 13 bases between. In germline, CDR1 is SNHLY, CDR2 FYNNEI. This CDR3 has 14 amino acids. In nucleotides, the CDR3 is TGTGCCAGCAGTGGTGAGGGCGCGGGCTATGGCTACACCTTC. Translated, it gives CASSGEGAGYGYTF.

This clone was recorded only once. The V gene is TRBV6-1, the J gene TRBJ2-7; D may be TRBD2 (5 bases). Germline values: CDR1 MNHNS, CDR2 SASEGT. Trimming stripped 6 bases from V and 1 base from J, with 16 bases between. This CDR3 has 15 residues. The CDR3 nucleotides read TGTGCCAGCAGGATACCAGAGCGGCCTTCCTACGAGCAGTACTTC. It encodes CASRIPERPSYEQYF.

The rearrangement joins TRBV11-2 to TRBJ1-1, with TRBD1 matching 7 bases. The V and J ends lost 1 base and 10 bases, in that order; junction bases with no gene match: 12. The germline gives CDR1 SGHAT, CDR2 FQNNGV. The CDR3 contains 15 residues. As DNA, the CDR3 is TGTGCCAGCAGCTTAGGCTTGACAGGGCAGGGGGGAGCTTTCTTT. The encoded protein is CASSLGLTGQGGAFF.

The gene calls are TRBV5-1 and TRBJ2-1; 10 positions match TRBD1. Trimming took 7 bases from V and 7 from J; bases not matched to a gene: 5. The CDR3 is made up of 13 amino acids. CDR1 is SGHRS and CDR2 is YFSETQ in the germline V gene. In nucleotides, the CDR3 is TGCGCCAGCGCCCGGGACAGGGGAAATGAGCAGTTCTTC. This sequence encodes CASARDRGNEQFF.

The chain recombines TRBV27 with TRBJ2-7; 10 nucleotides line up with TRBD2. The length of the CDR3 is 15 residues. V lost 5 bases to trimming and J lost 1 base; unmatched junction nucleotides: 5. Germline values: CDR1 MNHEY, CDR2 SMNVEV (reference sequence). CDR3 sequence: CASSLGLAASYEQYF. Written as DNA, the CDR3 is TGTGCCAGCAGTCTCGGACTAGCGGCTTCCTACGAGCAGTACTTC.

The genes are TRBV7-9 and TRBJ2-7; 8 positions match TRBD1. With 4 bases clipped from V and 1 base from J, the junction kept 9 bases outside the gene matches. CDR1 is SEHNR, CDR2 FQNEAQ, per germline (reference sequence). The CDR3 sequence is 16 residues long. This CDR3 reads CASSSLQRTGSYEQYF. The CDR3, as DNA: TGTGCCAGCAGCTCCCTGCAAAGGACAGGGTCCTACGAGCAGTACTTC.

This clone was counted once. The rearrangement links TRBV2 to TRBJ2-1; 9 nucleotides align to TRBD2. This CDR3 contains 15 residues. Germline loops: CDR1 SNHLY, CDR2 FYNNEI. V shed 6 bases and J 4 bases; nucleotides not matched to a gene: 7. In DNA form, the CDR3 reads TGTGCCAGCAGAAAGCGGGAGGCCCCGTACAATGAGCAGTTCTTC. It codes for CASRKREAPYNEQFF.

The chain couples TRBV28 to TRBJ1-5; 10 positions match TRBD1. This CDR3 region has 15 residues. V lost 6 bases to trimming and J lost 2 bases; unmatched junction nucleotides: 4. Germline CDR1 MDHEN, CDR2 SYDVKM. The CDR3, as DNA: TGTGCCAGCAGGACAGGGGGCGCCGGCAATCAGCCCCAGCATTTT. As protein: CASRTGGAGNQPQHF. Full variable domain (outside the CDR3, taken from reference TRBV28 and TRBJ1-5): DVKVTQSSRYLVKRTGEKVFLECVQDMDHENMFWYRQDPGLGLRLIYFSYDVKMKEKGDIPEGYSVSREKKERFSLILESASTNQTSMYLCASRTGGAGNQPQHFGDGTRLSIL.

This clone was counted a single time. This chain links TRBV7-2 with TRBJ2-3; D is unresolved. Germline V gene data show CDR1 as SGHTA and CDR2 as FQGNSA. The V and J ends lost 3 bases and 1 base respectively, with 8 bases between them. The CDR3 totals 14 residues. The CDR3 nucleotides read TGTGCCAGCAGCTTGGGTTGGGGCACAGATACGCAGTATTTT. The encoded protein is CASSLGWGTDTQYF.

The chain links TRBV30 to TRBJ1-1; 10 nucleotides line up with TRBD1. Per the germline V gene, CDR1 is GTSNPN and CDR2 is SVGIG (reference sequence). CDR3 length equals 15 residues. The V gene end was trimmed by 0 bases and the J gene end by 3 bases; junction bases not matched to a gene: 4. CDR3 bases: TGTGCCTGGAGTGTACCAGGACAGGGGGACACTGAAGCTTTCTTT. Amino acid sequence: CAWSVPGQGDTEAFF.

The V and J genes are TRBV27 and TRBJ2-3, with D maybe TRBD1 (5 bases). The CDR3 spans 13 residues. Per germline, CDR1 MNHEY and CDR2 SMNVEV (reference sequence). V was pared by 4 bases and J by 9 bases, with 14 bases between. This CDR3 is CASSYQGIGTQYF. In DNA, the CDR3 is TGTGCCAGCAGTTACCAGGGAATTGGAACGCAGTATTTT.

The V gene is TRBV19, the J gene TRBJ1-2; 8 bases are a match to TRBD1. V was clipped by 6 bases and J by 10 bases; unmatched bases: 7. This CDR3 spans 12 amino acids. CDR1 is LNHDA, CDR2 SQIVND, per germline (reference sequence). CDR3 loop: CASSDKQGDYTF. In DNA, the CDR3 is TGTGCCAGTAGCGATAAACAGGGGGACTACACCTTC.

The J gene is TRBJ2-3, the V gene TRBV29-1, with TRBD2 matching 7 bases. J lost 6 bases, V lost 8 bases, and 14 bases had no gene match. There are 14 residues in the CDR3. CDR1 SQVTM and CDR2 ANQGSEA come from the germline V gene. In DNA form, the CDR3 reads TGCAGCTCTGGTTCTTCTGGACTAGTCGATACGCAGTATTTT. Encoded protein: CSSGSSGLVDTQYF.

The chain employs TRBV4-3 and TRBJ1-1; possible D gene TRBD1, 6 bases. Germline-derived CDR1 and CDR2 are LGHNA and YSLEER. CDR3 length equals 13 residues. Trimming took 0 bases from V and 8 from J, leaving 10 bases between them. DNA of the CDR3: TGCGCCAGCAGCCAAGATTATCAGGGGGAAGCTTTCTTT. It is translated as CASSQDYQGEAFF.

This clone appeared once. DNA for the CDR3: TGTGCCAGCAGCTCCCCCGGGTCCTCGGTGGGGACCCATGAGCAGTTCTTC. It is translated as CASSSPGSSVGTHEQFF. The gene calls are TRBV7-9 and TRBJ2-1, with D perhaps assigned TRBD1 or TRBD2 (5 bases each). Germline CDR1 SEHNR, CDR2 FQNEAQ (reference sequence). This CDR3 has 17 residues. The V end lost 4 bases, the J end lost 8 bases, and 24 bases lay between the germline ends.

V is TRBV6-5 and J is TRBJ2-1; 9 bases map to TRBD2. The germline V gene has CDR1 MNHEY and CDR2 SVGAGI. With V trimmed by 5 bases and J by 10 bases, 6 bases remained unmatched. This CDR3 has 13 residues. CDR3 sequence: CASSISGRREQFF. The CDR3 DNA is TGTGCCAGCAGTATTAGCGGGAGAAGAGAGCAGTTCTTC.

The J gene is TRBJ1-1, the V gene TRBV7-9, with D perhaps matching TRBD1 (5 bases). The CDR3 totals 14 residues. V was trimmed by 2 bases and J by 6 bases, leaving 13 bases between them. Germline assignment: CDR1 SEHNR and CDR2 FQNEAQ (reference sequence). CDR3 in amino acids: CASSLSWGGPEAFF. CDR3 DNA: TGTGCCAGCAGCTTATCTTGGGGGGGACCTGAAGCTTTCTTT.

CDR3 nucleotides: TGTGCCAGCAGCTCCTTAGGGGGTCACGAAAGCTACACCTTC. Translating it yields CASSSLGGHESYTF. The chain carries TRBV27 and TRBJ1-2, with D possibly TRBD1 on 6 matching bases. The CDR3 totals 14 residues. The germline gives CDR1 MNHEY, CDR2 SMNVEV (reference sequence). V lost 6 bases, J lost 9 bases, and 20 bases lay in between.

The rearrangement uses TRBV6-6 and TRBJ1-6; possible D gene TRBD1, 6 bases. This CDR3 comprises 14 residues. CDR1 is MNHNY, CDR2 SVGAGI, per germline (reference sequence). Trimming shortened V by 6 bases and J by 10 bases, and 16 bases separated the two germline ends. The CDR3 here is CASRGGAGGSPLHF. The CDR3 DNA is TGTGCCAGCAGGGGGGGCGCCGGTGGGTCACCCCTCCACTTT.